The 32 T cell receptor beta chains below were found in one sample sequenced in a study of blood T cell repertoires in COVID-19. Measured with immunoSEQ multiplex PCR; TCRdb has only the in-frame clones, and not every one. This sample yields fewer than 200,000 clones, of which about 85% are seen a single time; about 1.2% belongs to the top ten. Sequenced: peripheral blood. These receptor sequences come from a man aged 60-69 years who had recovered from COVID-19.

The chain combines TRBV7-9 with TRBJ2-1, with 9 bases lining up with TRBD2. The CDR3 covers 14 residues. Germline CDR1 is SEHNR and CDR2 is FQNEAQ (reference sequence). The J segment lost 15 bases and the V segment lost 5 bases, leaving 14 bases of the junction unmatched. CDR3: CASSDPTRGSGGFF. CDR3 DNA: TGTGCCAGCAGCGATCCCACCCGTGGTAGCGGGGGGTTCTTC.

The chain couples TRBV4-2 to TRBJ1-5; TRBD1 aligns across 7 bases. Trimming cost V 1 base and J 5 bases; bases outside gene matches: 11. CDR3 size: 17 residues. Germline CDR1 is LGHNA and CDR2 is YNFKEQ. The CDR3 is CASSQGTGESRDQPQHF. The DNA of the CDR3 is TGTGCCAGCAGCCAAGGAACAGGGGAGAGCAGGGATCAGCCCCAGCATTTT.

The sample holds one count of this clone. This rearrangement joins TRBV5-1 to TRBJ2-7; D might be TRBD2 (7 bases). This CDR3 has 16 amino acids. Trimming left V 1 base short and J 5 bases short, with 19 bases between. Germline values: CDR1 SGHRS, CDR2 YFSETQ. Written as DNA, the CDR3 is TGCGCCAGCAGCTTGATGGCGGCGGGGGCCCTCAACGAGCAGTACTTC. Its translation: CASSLMAAGALNEQYF. Filled out from reference TRBV5-1 and TRBJ2-7, the complete variable domain reads KAGVTQTPRYLIKTRGQQVTLSCSPISGHRSVSWYQQTPGQGLQFLFEYFSETQRNKGNFPGRFSGRQFSNSRSEMNVSTLELGDSALYLCASSLMAAGALNEQYFGPGTRLTVT.

This rearrangement joins TRBV7-9 to TRBJ2-4; 7 bases map to TRBD1. After removal of 3 bases from V and 2 bases from J, the junction contained 1 base not matched to a gene. The CDR3 contains 14 residues. Germline V gives CDR1 SEHNR, CDR2 FQNEAQ (reference sequence). The CDR3 DNA is TGTGCCAGCAGCTTGACAGGGTCCAAAAACATTCAGTACTTC. As protein: CASSLTGSKNIQYF.

The V call is TRBV11-1, the J call TRBJ2-5, with 11 nucleotides matching TRBD2. There are 15 residues in the CDR3. J lost 7 bases, V lost 6 bases, and 10 bases had no gene match. The germline V gene has CDR1 SGHAT and CDR2 FQDESV (reference sequence). The CDR3 region is CASRSSGGRERTQYF. The CDR3 DNA reads TGTGCCAGCAGATCTAGCGGGGGGCGCGAGAGGACCCAGTACTTC.

The CDR3 DNA sequence: TGTGCCAGCAGGGACCTTTCGGGTCGCTCCATCGCGGGAGCTTTCTTT. Translation gives CASRDLSGRSIAGAFF. The genes are TRBV2 and TRBJ1-1; D not certain. The V end was cut by 6 bases, the J end by 10 bases, with 27 bases between. Germline lookup yields CDR1 SNHLY and CDR2 FYNNEI. The CDR3 runs to 16 residues.

The V and J genes are TRBV29-1 and TRBJ1-2, with 7 positions matching TRBD1. CDR3 size: 14 residues. The V segment lost 5 bases and the J segment 7 bases; nucleotides outside the gene matches: 13. Germline CDR1 reads SQVTM; CDR2 reads ANQGSEA. CDR3 DNA: TGCAGCGTTTTACAGGGGAGCGTGGGTGGTGGCTACACCTTC. Translated: CSVLQGSVGGGYTF.

The chain recombines TRBV7-9 with TRBJ2-5; D gene ambiguous. The CDR3 runs to 14 residues. The V end lost 1 base, the J end lost 5 bases, and 11 bases lay between the germline ends. Germline CDR1 and CDR2: SEHNR and FQNEAQ (reference sequence). The CDR3 protein is CASSLDPGLETQYF. DNA for the CDR3: TGTGCCAGCAGCTTAGACCCGGGTTTGGAGACCCAGTACTTC.

The rearrangement joins TRBV11-3 to TRBJ2-3; 11 nucleotides agree with TRBD2. V dropped 5 bases and J dropped 1; count of bases not matched to a gene: 8. Germline CDR1 SGHNT, CDR2 YENEEA. This CDR3 spans 17 amino acids. The CDR3 spells CASSLGLTSGGTDTQYF. DNA of the CDR3: TGTGCCAGCAGCCTGGGCCTGACTAGCGGGGGCACAGATACGCAGTATTTT.

In this sample, this clone turned up once. The chain links TRBV5-1 to TRBJ1-1; D is perhaps TRBD1 (6 bases). Germline V lookup: CDR1 SGHRS, CDR2 YFSETQ. The germline V and J ends were trimmed by 5 bases and 10 bases, with 21 bases remaining between them. CDR3 length: 14 amino acids. The CDR3 spells CASRRARGFKGAFF. The CDR3 DNA is TGCGCCAGCAGACGGGCCAGGGGTTTTAAGGGAGCTTTCTTT.

This chain uses TRBV10-3 with TRBJ1-6; D gene uncertain. The CDR3 consists of 15 residues. The ends were cut back, 3 bases at V and 2 bases at J, with 8 bases in the middle. CDR1 and CDR2 from the germline V gene are ENHRY and SYGVKD. The CDR3: CAISDPGTYNSPLHF. The CDR3 DNA follows: TGTGCCATCAGTGACCCAGGTACCTATAATTCACCCCTCCACTTT.

V usage is TRBV19 and J usage is TRBJ2-2, with D hard to call. V was trimmed by 1 base and J by 1 base, leaving 4 bases between them. CDR1 is LNHDA, CDR2 SQIVND, per germline (reference sequence). The CDR3 has 14 residues. CDR3 coding DNA: TGTGCCAGTAGTATAGCTCTGAACACCGGGGAGCTGTTTTTT. Translation: CASSIALNTGELFF. Supplemented by reference TRBV19 and TRBJ2-2, the full variable domain reads DGGITQSPKYLFRKEGQNVTLSCEQNLNHDAMYWYRQDPGQGLRLIYYSQIVNDFQKGDIAEGYSVSREKKESFPLTVTSAQKNPTAFYLCASSIALNTGELFFGEGSRLTVL.

The V call is TRBV7-3, the J call TRBJ1-1, with 10 nucleotides matching TRBD1. CDR3 length: 14 amino acids. CDR1 SGHTA and CDR2 FQGTGA come from the germline V gene. V gave up 6 bases and J gave up 6 bases; unmatched junction bases: 7. CDR3 amino acids: CASRAGQGSSEAFF. For the CDR3, the DNA is TGTGCCAGCAGGGCGGGACAGGGGAGTTCTGAAGCTTTCTTT.

The chain carries TRBV6-5 and TRBJ1-2; TRBD1 might be the D (5 bases). CDR1 and CDR2 from the germline V gene are MNHEY and SVGAGI. V was pared by 5 bases and J by 8 bases, with 18 bases between. The CDR3 is made up of 14 amino acids. For the CDR3, the DNA is TGTGCCAGCAGTAGCCCTACGCGGGGGGAGGGCTACACCTTC. As protein: CASSSPTRGEGYTF.

The chain employs TRBV12-3 or TRBV12-4 and TRBJ1-3; TRBD1 is a possible D gene (5 bases). This CDR3 spans 13 amino acids. V was pared by 8 bases and J by 4 bases, with 12 bases between. The CDR3 coding sequence is TGTGCCAGCTGCAGGGTACCCGGAAACACCATATATTTT. This gives the protein CASCRVPGNTIYF.

The chain employs TRBV11-1 and TRBJ2-7; no clear D gene. V lost 1 base and J lost 5, with 6 bases in between. Germline V gives CDR1 SGHAT, CDR2 FQDESV (reference sequence). The CDR3 extends over 12 amino acids. CDR3 bases: TGTGCCAGCAGCTTAGTTGCGCACGAGCAGTACTTC. It specifies CASSLVAHEQYF. Drawing the rest from reference TRBV11-1 and TRBJ2-7, the complete variable domain is EAEVAQSPRYKITEKSQAVAFWCDPISGHATLYWYRQILGQGPELLVQFQDESVVDDSQLPKDRFSAERLKGVDSTLKIQPAELGDSAMYLCASSLVAHEQYFGPGTRLTVT.

The V gene is TRBV7-2, the J gene TRBJ1-2; 7 nucleotides align to TRBD1. Germline CDR1 SGHTA, CDR2 FQGNSA. This CDR3 is built from 13 residues. V was clipped by 6 bases and J by 7 bases; unmatched bases: 8. CDR3 amino acids: CASRSDREGGYTF. The CDR3 bases are TGTGCCAGCAGATCCGACAGGGAAGGTGGCTACACCTTC.

This chain joins TRBV29-1 and TRBJ1-5, with D perhaps TRBD1 (6 bases). The ends were cut back, 6 bases at V and 3 bases at J, with 12 bases in the middle. The V gene's germline CDR1 is SQVTM and CDR2 ANQGSEA. There are 13 residues in the CDR3. The CDR3 reads CSVLDSNNQPQHF. CDR3 coding DNA: TGCAGCGTCCTGGACAGCAACAATCAGCCCCAGCATTTT. Full variable domain (remainder filled in from reference TRBV29-1 and TRBJ1-5): SAVISQKPSRDICQRGTSLTIQCQVDSQVTMMFWYRQQPGQSLTLIATANQGSEATYESGFVIDKFPISRPNLTFSTLTVSNMSPEDSSIYLCSVLDSNNQPQHFGDGTRLSIL.

The rearrangement uses TRBV9 and TRBJ1-4, with D tentatively TRBD1 (6 bases). Trimming cost V 2 bases and J 2 bases, with 10 bases left between them. This CDR3 comprises 15 residues. CDR1 is SGDLS and CDR2 is YYNGEE in the germline V gene. The CDR3: CASSVRGSTNEKLFF. Here the CDR3 DNA reads TGTGCCAGCAGCGTGAGGGGGTCGACTAATGAAAAACTGTTTTTT.

The chain couples TRBV3-1 (or the pseudogene TRBV3-2) to TRBJ1-2; D may be TRBD1 (6 bases). V dropped 1 base and J dropped 3 bases, with 9 bases sitting between them. The CDR3 runs to 14 residues. Germline V CDR1 and CDR2: LGHDT, YNNKEL (reference sequence). The CDR3 sequence: CASSQGTGYYGYTF. CDR3 coding DNA: TGTGCCAGCAGCCAAGGTACAGGGTACTATGGCTACACCTTC.

The rearrangement joins TRBV2 to TRBJ2-5, with a possible D match to TRBD1 (5 bases). V gave up 3 bases and J gave up 1 base, with 12 bases separating them. This CDR3 is built from 15 residues. Germline-derived CDR1 and CDR2 are SNHLY and FYNNEI. The chain's CDR3 is CASSDLQGIQETQYF. The CDR3 DNA is TGTGCCAGCAGTGACCTCCAGGGCATCCAAGAGACCCAGTACTTC. Supplemented by reference TRBV2 and TRBJ2-5, the full variable domain reads EPEVTQTPSHQVTQMGQEVILRCVPISNHLYFYWYRQILGQKVEFLVSFYNNEISEKSEIFDDQFSVERPDGSNFTLKIRSTKLEDSAMYFCASSDLQGIQETQYFGPGTRLLVL.

The chain uses TRBV6-2 or TRBV6-3 and TRBJ2-1, with 9 bases aligning to TRBD2. The CDR3 spans 19 residues. Germline CDR1 is MNHEY and CDR2 is SVGEGT. The V and J ends lost 2 bases and 0 bases, in that order; junction bases with no gene match: 11. CDR3 residues: CASSYLPSGGYSSYNEQFF. CDR3 nucleotide sequence: TGTGCCAGCAGTTACCTGCCCAGCGGGGGGTATAGCTCCTACAATGAGCAGTTCTTC.

The chain employs TRBV5-6 and TRBJ1-1, with D hard to call. From germline, CDR1 is SGHDT and CDR2 YYEEEE. This CDR3 has 14 residues. Trimming took off 3 bases at V and 4 bases at J, with 13 bases between the two ends. DNA of the CDR3: TGTGCCAGCAGCTATCGGTCGCGGGGCACTGAAGCTTTCTTT. Amino acids: CASSYRSRGTEAFF. Full variable domain (rest looked up from reference TRBV5-6 and TRBJ1-1): DAGVTQSPTHLIKTRGQQVTLRCSPKSGHDTVSWYQQALGQGPQFIFQYYEEEERQRGNFPDRFSGHQFPNYSSELNVNALLLGDSALYLCASSYRSRGTEAFFGQGTRLTVV.

The rearrangement uses TRBV7-2 and TRBJ1-4; perhaps TRBD1 as D (5 bases). The CDR3 runs to 16 residues. Germline V CDR1 and CDR2: SGHTA, FQGNSA. The V and J ends lost 5 bases and 1 base respectively, with 14 bases between them. The CDR3: CASSLGLQGTNEKLFF. The CDR3 DNA is TGTGCCAGCAGCCTCGGCCTCCAGGGAACTAATGAAAAACTGTTTTTT.

V and J are TRBV4-1 and TRBJ2-2, with D tentatively TRBD1 (5 bases). V was trimmed by 2 bases and J by 8 bases, leaving 18 bases between them. The CDR3 runs 16 residues. Germline CDR1 and CDR2: MGHRA and YSYEKL. CDR3 region: CASSQFGVPGSGELFF. The CDR3, as DNA: TGCGCCAGCAGCCAATTTGGAGTCCCAGGGTCGGGGGAGCTGTTTTTT.

This clone was seen a few times. The chain employs TRBV5-4 and TRBJ2-7, with D possibly TRBD1 on 6 matching bases. The CDR3 contains 14 residues. Trimming pared 1 base from V and 5 bases from J, leaving 13 bases between. CDR1 and CDR2 (germline): SGHNT, YYREEE (reference sequence). CDR3 in DNA: TGTGCCAGCAGCTTGAGCCCAGGGGAGAACGAGCAGTACTTC. Translated, it gives CASSLSPGENEQYF. The variable domain in full, completed from reference TRBV5-4 and TRBJ2-7, reads ETGVTQSPTHLIKTRGQQVTLRCSSQSGHNTVSWYQQALGQGPQFIFQYYREEENGRGNFPPRFSGLQFPNYSSELNVNALELDDSALYLCASSLSPGENEQYFGPGTRLTVT.

The J gene is TRBJ2-7, the V gene TRBV18; 8 nucleotides match TRBD1. Germline lookup yields CDR1 KGHSH and CDR2 LQKENI. This CDR3 is 14 amino acids long. V lost 1 base to trimming and J lost 2 bases; unmatched junction nucleotides: 1. The CDR3 region is CASSPRTGTYEQYF. CDR3 DNA sequence: TGTGCCAGCTCACCACGGACAGGGACCTACGAGCAGTACTTC.

The V call is TRBV4-1, the J call TRBJ1-3; TRBD1 matches 8 bases. The CDR3 loop spans 18 amino acids. Germline trimming cut 0 bases from V and 0 bases from J; bases unmatched to any gene: 7. From germline, CDR1 is MGHRA and CDR2 YSYEKL. The CDR3, as DNA: TGCGCCAGCAGCCAAGATTCCCAGGGGGCCTACTCTGGAAACACCATATATTTT. This gives the protein CASSQDSQGAYSGNTIYF.

The chain joins TRBV5-6 to TRBJ1-5, with no clear D. The CDR3 covers 15 residues. CDR1 is SGHDT, CDR2 YYEEEE, per germline. With 2 bases removed from V and 4 bases from J, the gap between germline ends came to 13 bases. CDR3 loop: CASSLGTAPNQPQHF. The CDR3 DNA sequence: TGTGCCAGCAGCTTAGGAACAGCCCCAAATCAGCCCCAGCATTTT.

The chain is built from TRBV30 and TRBJ1-1, with no clear D. CDR1 and CDR2 (germline): GTSNPN, SVGIG (reference sequence). This CDR3 is built from 12 residues. The V and J ends lost 0 bases and 3 bases respectively, with 5 bases between them. CDR3 loop: CAWSVYYTEAFF. The DNA for the CDR3 is TGTGCCTGGAGTGTATATTACACTGAAGCTTTCTTT. The entire variable domain, with the rest obtained from reference TRBV30 and TRBJ1-1, is as follows: SQTIHQWPATLVQPVGSPLSLECTVEGTSNPNLYWYRQAAGRGLQLLFYSVGIGQISSEVPQNLSASRPQDRQFILSSKKLLLSDSGFYLCAWSVYYTEAFFGQGTRLTVV.

The J gene is TRBJ2-1, the V gene TRBV7-8, with D maybe TRBD1 (6 bases). Germline CDR1 is SGHVS and CDR2 is FQNEAQ. This CDR3 spans 14 amino acids. V lost 2 bases, J lost 6 bases, and 11 bases lay in between. As DNA, the CDR3 is TGTGCCAGCAGCTTACCCTGGGACATCAATGAGCAGTTCTTC. It codes for CASSLPWDINEQFF.

The chain recombines TRBV18 with TRBJ2-6; 7 bases align to TRBD2. CDR3 length equals 19 residues. Germline values: CDR1 KGHSH, CDR2 LQKENI. V lost 2 bases and J lost 0; bases outside the gene matches: 10. The CDR3 coding sequence is TGTGCCAGCTCACCAGTCTCTAGCGGAGTTTCCTCTGGGGCCAACGTCCTGACTTTC. Its translation: CASSPVSSGVSSGANVLTF.